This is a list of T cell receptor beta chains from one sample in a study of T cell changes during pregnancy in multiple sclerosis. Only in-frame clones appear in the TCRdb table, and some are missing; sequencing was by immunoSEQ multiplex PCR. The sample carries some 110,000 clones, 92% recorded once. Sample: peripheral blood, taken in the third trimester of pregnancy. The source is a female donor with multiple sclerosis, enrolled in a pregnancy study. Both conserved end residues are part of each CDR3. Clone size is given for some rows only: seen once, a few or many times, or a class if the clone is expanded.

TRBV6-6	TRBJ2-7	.	CASSFRQNYEQYF
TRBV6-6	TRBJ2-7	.	CASRTTAHEQYF
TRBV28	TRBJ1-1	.	CASSKGVINTEAFF
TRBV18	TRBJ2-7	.	CASSRQDQGEQYF
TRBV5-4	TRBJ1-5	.	CASSLGWERGRRQPQHF
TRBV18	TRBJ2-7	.	CASSVKRLAGAYEQYF
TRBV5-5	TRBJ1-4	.	CASSLRSGTGVGEKLFF
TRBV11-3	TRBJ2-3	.	CASSSGLAGRTDTQYF
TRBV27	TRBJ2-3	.	CASSWSSGSTDTQYF
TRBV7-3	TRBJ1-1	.	CASSPQGVNTEAFF
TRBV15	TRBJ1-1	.	CATSREVGTEAFF
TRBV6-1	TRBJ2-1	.	CASSELWSADEQFF
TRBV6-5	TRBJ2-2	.	CASSPRGTYTGELFF
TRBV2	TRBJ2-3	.	CASSVSGWGSTDTQYF
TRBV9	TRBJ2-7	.	CASSVGGSPYEQYF
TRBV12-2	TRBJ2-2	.	CASRLAGLAGRANTGELFF
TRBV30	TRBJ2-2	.	CAWRLAPGELFF
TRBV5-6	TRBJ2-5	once	CASRDAGQGRETQYF
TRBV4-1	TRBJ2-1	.	CASSPIRTGNNEQFF
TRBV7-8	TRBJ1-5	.	CASSLEGQGLQPQHF
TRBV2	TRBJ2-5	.	CASSPNHTPTRETQYF
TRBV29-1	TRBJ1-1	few	CSVEFRATEAFF
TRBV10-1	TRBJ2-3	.	CASSESGYSGSGRGVQYF
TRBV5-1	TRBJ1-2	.	CASSSAGVGGYTF
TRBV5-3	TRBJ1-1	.	CARSSPRFPNTEAFF
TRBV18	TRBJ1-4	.	CASSSGTDNEKLFF
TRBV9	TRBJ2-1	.	CASSAEVSLVNHEQFF
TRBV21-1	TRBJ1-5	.	CASSKAEWSNQPQHF
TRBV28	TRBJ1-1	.	CASTDTGGTEAFF
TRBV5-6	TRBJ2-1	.	CASIRRLDSRVDEQFF
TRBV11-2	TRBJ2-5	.	CASSKRDPPTQYF
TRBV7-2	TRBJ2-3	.	CASSLVGTSGTDTQYF
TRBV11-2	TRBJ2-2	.	CASSFPIGRHTGELFF
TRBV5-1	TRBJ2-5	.	CASSPLQSSGETQYF
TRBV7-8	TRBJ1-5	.	CASSNTGDSNQPQHF
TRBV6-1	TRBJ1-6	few	CASRLSGDSPLHF
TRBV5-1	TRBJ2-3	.	CASSLGLELVTDTQYF
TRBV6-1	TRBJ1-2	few	CASSEARTGMSNTF
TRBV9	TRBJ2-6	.	CASSVSSGGATGANVLTF
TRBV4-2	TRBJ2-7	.	CASSQPGTSVSYEQYF
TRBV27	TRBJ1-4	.	CASSSAHGFEKLFF
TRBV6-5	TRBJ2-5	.	CASSSPGQVQETQYF
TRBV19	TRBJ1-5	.	CASSKSRLNQPQHF
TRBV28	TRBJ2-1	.	CASSLSAGLTDNEQFF
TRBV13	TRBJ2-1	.	CASSTRSFYNEQFF
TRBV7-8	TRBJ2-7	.	CASSLQAVDHGEQYF
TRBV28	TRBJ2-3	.	CASSPGTSSYTDTQYF
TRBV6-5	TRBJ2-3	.	CASSPRGSTDTQYF
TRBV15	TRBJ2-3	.	CATSAPRQGPDTQYF
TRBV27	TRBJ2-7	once	CASSPFSVPTVYEQYF
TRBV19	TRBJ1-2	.	CASRGARVNYGYTF
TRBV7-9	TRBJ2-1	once	CASSLVGLAASSYNEQFF
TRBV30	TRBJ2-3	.	CAWGRGDTDTQYF